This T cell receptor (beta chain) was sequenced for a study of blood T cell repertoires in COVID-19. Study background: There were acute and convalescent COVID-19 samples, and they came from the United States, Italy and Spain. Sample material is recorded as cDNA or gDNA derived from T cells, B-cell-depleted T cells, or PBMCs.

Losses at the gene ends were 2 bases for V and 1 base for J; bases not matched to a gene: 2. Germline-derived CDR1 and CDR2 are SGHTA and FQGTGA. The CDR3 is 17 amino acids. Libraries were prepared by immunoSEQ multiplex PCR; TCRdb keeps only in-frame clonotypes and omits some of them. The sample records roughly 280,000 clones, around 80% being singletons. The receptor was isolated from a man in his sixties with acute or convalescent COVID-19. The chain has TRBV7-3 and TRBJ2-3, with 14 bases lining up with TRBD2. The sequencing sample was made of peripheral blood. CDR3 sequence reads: CASSLRGLAGGTDTQYF. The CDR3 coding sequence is TGTGCCAGCAGCTTACGGGGACTAGCGGGGGGCACAGATACGCAGTATTTT.